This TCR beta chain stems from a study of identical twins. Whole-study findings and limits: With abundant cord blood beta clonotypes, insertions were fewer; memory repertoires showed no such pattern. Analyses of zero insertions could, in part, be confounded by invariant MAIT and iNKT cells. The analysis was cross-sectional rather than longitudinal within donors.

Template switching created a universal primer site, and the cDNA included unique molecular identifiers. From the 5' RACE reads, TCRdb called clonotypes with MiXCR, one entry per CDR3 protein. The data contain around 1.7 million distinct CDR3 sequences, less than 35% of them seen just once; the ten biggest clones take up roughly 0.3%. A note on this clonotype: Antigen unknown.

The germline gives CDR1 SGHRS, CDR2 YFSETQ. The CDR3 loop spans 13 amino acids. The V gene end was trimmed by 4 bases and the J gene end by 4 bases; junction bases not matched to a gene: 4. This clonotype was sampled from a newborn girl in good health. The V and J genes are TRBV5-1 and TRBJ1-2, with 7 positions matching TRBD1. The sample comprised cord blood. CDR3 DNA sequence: TGCGCCAGCAGCGGGACAGCTTTCTATGGCTACACCTTC. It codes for CASSGTAFYGYTF.